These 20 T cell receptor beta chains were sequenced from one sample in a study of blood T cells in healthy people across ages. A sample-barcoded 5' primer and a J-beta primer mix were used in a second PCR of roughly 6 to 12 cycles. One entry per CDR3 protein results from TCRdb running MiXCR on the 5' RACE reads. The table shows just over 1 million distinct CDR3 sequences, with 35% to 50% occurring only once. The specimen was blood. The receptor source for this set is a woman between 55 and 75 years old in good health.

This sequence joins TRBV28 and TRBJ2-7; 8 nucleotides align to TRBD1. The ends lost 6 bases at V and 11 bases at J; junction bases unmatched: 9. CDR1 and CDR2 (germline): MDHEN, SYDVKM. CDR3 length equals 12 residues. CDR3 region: CASRKSMTGEYF. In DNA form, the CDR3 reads TGTGCCAGCAGAAAGTCAATGACAGGGGAGTACTTC.

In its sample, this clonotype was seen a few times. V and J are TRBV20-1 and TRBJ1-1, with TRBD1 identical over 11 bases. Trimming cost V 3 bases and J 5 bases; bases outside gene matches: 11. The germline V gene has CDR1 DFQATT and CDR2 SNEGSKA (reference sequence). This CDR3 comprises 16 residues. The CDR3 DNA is TGCAGTGCTAGCAAGCCCTGGGACAGGGGGGGTACTGAAGCTTTCTTT. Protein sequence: CSASKPWDRGGTEAFF.

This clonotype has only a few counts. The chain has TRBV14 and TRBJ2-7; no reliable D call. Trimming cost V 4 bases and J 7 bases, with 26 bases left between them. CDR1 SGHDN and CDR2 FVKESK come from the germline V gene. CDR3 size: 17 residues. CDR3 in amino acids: CASSRNRGTVVHNEQYF. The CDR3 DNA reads TGTGCCAGCAGCCGGAACCGAGGAACGGTAGTCCACAATGAGCAGTACTTC.

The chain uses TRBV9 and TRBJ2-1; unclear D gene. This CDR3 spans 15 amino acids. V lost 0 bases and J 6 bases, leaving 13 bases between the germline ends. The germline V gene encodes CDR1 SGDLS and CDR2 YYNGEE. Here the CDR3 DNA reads TGTGCCAGCAGCGTAGCCAGTTCGGTCGGCAATGAGCAGTTCTTC. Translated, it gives CASSVASSVGNEQFF.

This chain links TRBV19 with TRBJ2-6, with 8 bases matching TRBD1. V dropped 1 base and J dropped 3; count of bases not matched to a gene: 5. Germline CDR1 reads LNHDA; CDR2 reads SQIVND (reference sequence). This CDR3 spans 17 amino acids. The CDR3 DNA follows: TGTGCCAGTAGTATAGTCAGGGGGCTTGATGGGGCCAACGTCCTGACTTTC. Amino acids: CASSIVRGLDGANVLTF.

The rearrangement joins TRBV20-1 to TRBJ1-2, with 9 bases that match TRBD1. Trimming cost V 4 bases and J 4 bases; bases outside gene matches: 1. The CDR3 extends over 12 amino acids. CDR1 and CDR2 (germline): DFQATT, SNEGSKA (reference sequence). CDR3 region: CSAKTGGYGYTF. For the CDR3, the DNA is TGCAGTGCTAAGACAGGGGGCTATGGCTACACCTTC.

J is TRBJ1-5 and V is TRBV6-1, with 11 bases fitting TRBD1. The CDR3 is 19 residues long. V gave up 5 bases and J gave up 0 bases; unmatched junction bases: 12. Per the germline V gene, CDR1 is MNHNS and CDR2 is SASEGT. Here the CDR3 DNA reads TGTGCCAGCAGTCGTCAGAGGCCGGGACAGGGGGTTAGCAATCAGCCCCAGCATTTT. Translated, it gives CASSRQRPGQGVSNQPQHF.

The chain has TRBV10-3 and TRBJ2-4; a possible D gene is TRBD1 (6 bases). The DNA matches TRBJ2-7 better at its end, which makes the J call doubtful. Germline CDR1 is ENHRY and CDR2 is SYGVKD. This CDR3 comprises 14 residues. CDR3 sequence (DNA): TGTGCCATCAGGACTGGGACATCGTCTGTCGAGCAGTACTTC. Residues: CAIRTGTSSVEQYF.

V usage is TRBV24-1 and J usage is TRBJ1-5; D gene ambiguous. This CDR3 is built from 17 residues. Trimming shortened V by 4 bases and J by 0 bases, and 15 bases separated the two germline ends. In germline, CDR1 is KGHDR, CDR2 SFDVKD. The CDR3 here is CATSEGMVGYSNQPQHF. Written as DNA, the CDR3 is TGTGCCACCAGTGAAGGGATGGTAGGGTATAGCAATCAGCCCCAGCATTTT.

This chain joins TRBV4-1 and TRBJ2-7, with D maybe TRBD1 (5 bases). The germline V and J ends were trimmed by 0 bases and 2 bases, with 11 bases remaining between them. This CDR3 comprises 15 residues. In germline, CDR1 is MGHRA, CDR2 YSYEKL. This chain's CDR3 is CASSQDGQGTYEQYF. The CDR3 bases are TGCGCCAGCAGCCAAGATGGGCAGGGAACCTACGAGCAGTACTTC.

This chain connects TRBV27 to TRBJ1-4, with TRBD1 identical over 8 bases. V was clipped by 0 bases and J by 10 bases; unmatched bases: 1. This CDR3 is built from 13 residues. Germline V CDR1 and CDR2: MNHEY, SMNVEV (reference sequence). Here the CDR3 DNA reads TGTGCCAGCAGTTTATCGCAGGGGGCAAAACTGTTTTTT. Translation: CASSLSQGAKLFF.

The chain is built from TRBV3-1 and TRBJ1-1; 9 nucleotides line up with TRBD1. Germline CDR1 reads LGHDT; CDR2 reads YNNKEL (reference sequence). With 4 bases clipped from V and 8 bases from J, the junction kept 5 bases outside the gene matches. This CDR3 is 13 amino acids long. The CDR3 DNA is TGTGCCAGCAGCCGAATACAGGGGGCGGAAGCTTTCTTT. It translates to CASSRIQGAEAFF.

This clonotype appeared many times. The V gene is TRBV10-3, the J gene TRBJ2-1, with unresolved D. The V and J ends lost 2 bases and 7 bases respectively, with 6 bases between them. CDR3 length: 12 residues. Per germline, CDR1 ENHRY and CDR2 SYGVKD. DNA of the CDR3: TGTGCCATCAGTGAGATGAGAAATGAGCAGTTCTTC. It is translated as CAISEMRNEQFF.

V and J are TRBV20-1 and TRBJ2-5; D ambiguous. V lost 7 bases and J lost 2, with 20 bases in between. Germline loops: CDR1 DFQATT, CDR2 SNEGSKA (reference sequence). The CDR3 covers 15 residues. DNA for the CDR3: TGCAGTGTTCAAATCCCAGGACGGAATCAAGAGACCCAGTACTTC. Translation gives CSVQIPGRNQETQYF.

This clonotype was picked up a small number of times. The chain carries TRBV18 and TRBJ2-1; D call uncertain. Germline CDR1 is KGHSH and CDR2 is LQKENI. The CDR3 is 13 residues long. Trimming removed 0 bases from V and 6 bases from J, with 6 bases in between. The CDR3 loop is CASSPPSSNEQFF. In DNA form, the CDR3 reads TGTGCCAGCTCACCACCTAGCTCCAATGAGCAGTTCTTC.

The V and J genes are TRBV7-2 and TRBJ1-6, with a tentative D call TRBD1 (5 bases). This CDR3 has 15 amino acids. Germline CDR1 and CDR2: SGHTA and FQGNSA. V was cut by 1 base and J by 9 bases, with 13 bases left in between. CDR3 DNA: TGTGCCAGCAGCTTAGTGGGACGGGGACTTTCACCCCTCCACTTT. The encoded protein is CASSLVGRGLSPLHF.

The CDR3 DNA sequence: TGTGCCAGCAGTTTAACCAGGAGACATGGCTACACCTTC. Translated, it gives CASSLTRRHGYTF. The chain is built from TRBV27 and TRBJ1-2; D is ambiguous. Germline values: CDR1 MNHEY, CDR2 SMNVEV (reference sequence). Trimming removed 2 bases from V and 6 bases from J, with 10 bases in between. The CDR3 totals 13 residues.

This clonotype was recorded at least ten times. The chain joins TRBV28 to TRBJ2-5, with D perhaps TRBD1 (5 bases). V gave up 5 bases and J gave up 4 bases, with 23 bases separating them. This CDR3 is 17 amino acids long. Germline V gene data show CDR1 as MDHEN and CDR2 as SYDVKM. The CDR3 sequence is CASSTIQAGIVGETQYF. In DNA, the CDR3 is TGTGCCAGCAGTACAATACAGGCAGGGATTGTCGGAGAGACCCAGTACTTC.

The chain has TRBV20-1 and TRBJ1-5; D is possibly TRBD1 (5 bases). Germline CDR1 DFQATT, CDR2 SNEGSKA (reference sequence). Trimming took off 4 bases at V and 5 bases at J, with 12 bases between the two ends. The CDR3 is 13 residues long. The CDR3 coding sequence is TGCAGTGCTACAACAGGAGCTGATCAGCCCCAGCATTTT. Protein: CSATTGADQPQHF.

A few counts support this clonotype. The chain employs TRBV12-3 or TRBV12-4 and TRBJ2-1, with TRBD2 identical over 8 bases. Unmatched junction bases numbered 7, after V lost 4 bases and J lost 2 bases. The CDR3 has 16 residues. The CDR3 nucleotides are TGTGCCAGCAGTTCAAAGTCGGGGGGGGCCTACAATGAGCAGTTCTTC. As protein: CASSSKSGGAYNEQFF.